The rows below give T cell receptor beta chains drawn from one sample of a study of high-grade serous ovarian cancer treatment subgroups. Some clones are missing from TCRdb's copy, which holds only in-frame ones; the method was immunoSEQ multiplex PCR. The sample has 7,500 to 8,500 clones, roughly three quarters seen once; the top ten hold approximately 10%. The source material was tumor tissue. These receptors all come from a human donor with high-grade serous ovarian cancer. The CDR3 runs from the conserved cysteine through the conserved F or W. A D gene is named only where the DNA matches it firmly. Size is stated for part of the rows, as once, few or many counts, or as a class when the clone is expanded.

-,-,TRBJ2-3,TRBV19,TGTGCTCCGGGGACAAGTAATTGCGCGCAGTATTTT,CAPGTSNCAQYF
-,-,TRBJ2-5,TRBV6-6,TGTGCCAGCAGTTCACCAGGGACGAAGACCCAGTACTTC,CASSSPGTKTQYF
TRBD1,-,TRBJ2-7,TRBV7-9,TGTGCCAGCAGCTTAGGGGACAGGGGTCCGTATGAAGAGCAGTACTTC,CASSLGDRGPYEEQYF
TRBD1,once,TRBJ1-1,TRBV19,TGTGCCAGTAGATTAGGCAGGGGGAGTATGAACACTGAAGCTTTCTTT,CASRLGRGSMNTEAFF
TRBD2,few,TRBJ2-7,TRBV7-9,TGTGCCAGCAGCCAGCGGGAGTACCACGGCGAGCAGTACTTC,CASSQREYHGEQYF
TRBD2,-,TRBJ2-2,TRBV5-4,TGTGCCAGCAGCTTGGGACTAGCGGGGTCCACCGGGGAGCTGTTTTTT,CASSLGLAGSTGELFF
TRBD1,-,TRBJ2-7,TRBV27,TGTGCCAGCAGTAAGACAGGGACCTCCTACGAGCAGTACTTC,CASSKTGTSYEQYF
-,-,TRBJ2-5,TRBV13,TGTGCCAGCAGCCCCCCACTAGCAGGACAAGAGACCCAGTACTTC,CASSPPLAGQETQYF
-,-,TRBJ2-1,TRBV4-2,TGTGCCAGCAGCCAACCAGGGACGAATGAGCAGTTCTTC,CASSQPGTNEQFF
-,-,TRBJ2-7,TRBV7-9,TGTGCCAGCAGTTCGATAATCTACGAGCAGTACTTC,CASSSIIYEQYF
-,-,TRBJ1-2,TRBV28,TGTGCCAGCAGTCCCCCAAACCAACTGTCCGGCTACACCTTC,CASSPPNQLSGYTF
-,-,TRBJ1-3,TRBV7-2,TGTGCCAGCAGCTTATGGTCAGGGGCTGGAAACACCATATATTTT,CASSLWSGAGNTIYF
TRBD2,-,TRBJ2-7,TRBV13,TGTGCCAGCAGCTCGCCACGGGGGGGCTACGAGCAGTACTTC,CASSSPRGGYEQYF
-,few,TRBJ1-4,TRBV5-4,TGTGCCAGCAGTTTGGGACTCGGGAGTGAAAAACTGTTTTTT,CASSLGLGSEKLFF
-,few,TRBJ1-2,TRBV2,TGTGCCAGCAGTGAAACCTACAGGGATGGCTACACCTTC,CASSETYRDGYTF
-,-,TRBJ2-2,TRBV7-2,TGTGCCAGCAGCTTTGGGCCCCAGGTCACCGGGGAGCTGTTTTTT,CASSFGPQVTGELFF
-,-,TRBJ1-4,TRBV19,TGTGCCAGTAGTATAGGAGAAAAACTGTTTTTT,CASSIGEKLFF